This TCR beta chain was profiled in a study of blood T cell repertoires in COVID-19. Study summary: Samples taken during acute and convalescent COVID-19 were collected in the United States, Italy and Spain. PBMCs, B-cell-depleted T cells, or T cells provided the cDNA or gDNA that made up the material.

This clone was observed once. J was trimmed by 1 base and V by 4 bases; bases with no gene match: 7. This CDR3 contains 15 residues. Per germline, CDR1 SGHNT and CDR2 YYREEE (reference sequence). Those enrolled in Seattle joined during active infection and were followed longitudinally afterward. Methods used by the authors: Amplification of reference gene primers provided the estimated nucleated cell counts. Measured with immunoSEQ multiplex PCR; TCRdb has only the in-frame clones, and not every one. V and J calls and clone size are as listed in that table; D and trimming were resolved from the DNA. The sample lists fewer than 250,000 clones, about 85% occurring once.

The chain has TRBV5-4 and TRBJ1-1; 7 bases fit TRBD1. The receptor's source is a woman older than 75 with COVID-19, enrolled during active disease. Sample: peripheral blood. CDR3 sequence reads: CASSPPRTGNTEAFF. In DNA, the CDR3 is TGTGCCAGCAGCCCGCCAAGGACAGGGAACACTGAAGCTTTCTTT. The variable domain in full, with the rest retrieved from reference TRBV5-4 and TRBJ1-1, is ETGVTQSPTHLIKTRGQQVTLRCSSQSGHNTVSWYQQALGQGPQFIFQYYREEENGRGNFPPRFSGLQFPNYSSELNVNALELDDSALYLCASSPPRTGNTEAFFGQGTRLTVV.